These 26 T cell receptor beta chains were all obtained from the same sample, sequenced in a study of CD8 T cells in ankylosing spondylitis (dated by TCRdb to 2016 to 2017). Results the study describes overall, beyond this receptor: A TCR beta motif made up of 7 to 9 highly homologous amino acid variants appeared to be characteristic of blood from ankylosing spondylitis patients.

Their cognate antigens are unknown. Libraries were constructed by 5' RACE. This sample was sequenced with an Illumina HiSeq 2500. TCRdb trimmed public reads at Q25 via fastp, called clones via MiXCR and kept in-frame beta chains. Identical CDR3 proteins give one entry, which carries the most common genes and DNA. The sample table lists about 700,000 distinct CDR3 sequences, about 20% of them with a count of one. The top ten clones comprise around 19% of the sample. The sample was blood, either unsorted or a sorted T cell fraction (not recorded which). These receptors were taken from a male donor with ankylosing spondylitis.

The chain recombines TRBV10-3 with TRBJ2-3; 8 bases map to TRBD1. Germline V gene sequence: CDR1 ENHRY, CDR2 SYGVKD. Germline trimming cut 3 bases from V and 1 base from J; bases unmatched to any gene: 3. CDR3 length equals 15 residues. The CDR3 DNA reads as TGTGCCATCAGTGACACGACAGGGGGCACAGATACGCAGTATTTT. The encoded protein is CAISDTTGGTDTQYF.

In this sample, this clonotype turned up a few times. This sequence joins TRBV2 and TRBJ2-1; weak D call: TRBD2 (6 bases). Germline assignment: CDR1 SNHLY and CDR2 FYNNEI. CDR3 length: 12 residues. Trimming left V 10 bases short and J 6 bases short, with 13 bases between. The CDR3 DNA sequence: TGTGCCACCACACTAGCCCCCAATGAGCAGTTCTTC. Translating it yields CATTLAPNEQFF.

The CDR3: CASSYGPGGTSYNSPLHF. For the CDR3, the DNA is TGTGCCAGCAGTTACGGGCCAGGGGGTACCTCCTATAATTCACCCCTCCACTTT. V and J are TRBV6-5 and TRBJ1-6; 7 positions match TRBD1. CDR1 and CDR2 (germline): MNHEY, SVGAGI. The J segment lost 0 bases and the V segment lost 2 bases, leaving 7 bases of the junction unmatched. The CDR3 length is 18 residues.

The chain has TRBV29-1 and TRBJ1-2, with 9 bases fitting TRBD1. V lost 4 bases and J lost 4; bases outside the gene matches: 10. Germline lookup yields CDR1 SQVTM and CDR2 ANQGSEA. The CDR3 is 15 amino acids. CDR3 bases: TGCAGCGTTGCGGGCGATTCACAGGGGGCCTATGGCTACACCTTC. Translation gives CSVAGDSQGAYGYTF.

There are a few counts of this clonotype. The DNA of the CDR3 is TGTGCCAGCAGCCGCGGGACTAGCGGGGGACGGTATGAGCAGTTCTTC. It translates to CASSRGTSGGRYEQFF. The chain links TRBV3-1 to TRBJ2-1; 14 bases line up with TRBD2. V shed 4 bases and J 8 bases; nucleotides not matched to a gene: 7. Per the germline V gene, CDR1 is LGHDT and CDR2 is YNNKEL (reference sequence). The CDR3 sequence is 16 residues long.

This chain joins TRBV12-3 or TRBV12-4 and TRBJ2-7, with TRBD1 matching 11 bases. The CDR3 covers 15 residues. V dropped 5 bases and J dropped 5; count of bases not matched to a gene: 8. The CDR3 DNA reads TGTGCCAGCAGTCCTGGGACAGGGGGGCAAGACGAGCAGTACTTC. This codes for CASSPGTGGQDEQYF.

The table lists this clonotype with many counts. CDR3 in amino acids: CASSQPERGRQETQYF. The CDR3 coding sequence is TGTGCCAGCAGCCAGCCCGAACGGGGTCGACAAGAGACCCAGTACTTC. The chain joins TRBV3-1 to TRBJ2-5; the D gene is possibly TRBD2 (5 bases). The CDR3 runs to 16 residues. Germline V gene sequence: CDR1 LGHDT, CDR2 YNNKEL (reference sequence). Trimming stripped 3 bases from V and 2 bases from J, with 16 bases between.

The chain has TRBV6-5 and TRBJ1-2, with D possibly TRBD1 on 6 matching bases. V gave up 2 bases and J gave up 4 bases, with 14 bases separating them. Germline V gives CDR1 MNHEY, CDR2 SVGAGI. The CDR3 is 15 amino acids. The CDR3 reads CASSYVAGTLYGYTF. The CDR3 DNA follows: TGTGCCAGCAGTTACGTCGCCGGGACACTCTATGGCTACACCTTC.

This clonotype was counted a few times. The chain recombines TRBV6-1 with TRBJ2-6; possibly TRBD1 for D (5 bases). This CDR3 is built from 15 residues. Germline values: CDR1 MNHNS, CDR2 SASEGT. Trimming removed 4 bases at V and 5 bases at J, with 12 bases between. In DNA form, the CDR3 reads TGTGCCAGCAGTGGTCCAGGGTCTTGGGCCAACGTCCTGACTTTC. This sequence encodes CASSGPGSWANVLTF.

This clonotype was counted between two and nine times. The chain is built from TRBV12-3 or TRBV12-4 and TRBJ2-7; no definite D call. Trimming pared 6 bases from V and 5 bases from J, leaving 14 bases between. CDR3 length: 13 amino acids. In DNA form, the CDR3 reads TGTGCCAGCAGCCGATTTGAGATCGACGAGCAGTACTTC. This codes for CASSRFEIDEQYF.

In its sample, this clonotype was seen a few times. The chain is built from TRBV20-1 and TRBJ2-3, with 11 nucleotides matching TRBD2. Germline CDR1 DFQATT, CDR2 SNEGSKA (reference sequence). The CDR3 extends over 16 amino acids. The trim removed 0 bases at V and 1 base at J, leaving 3 bases unmatched. The CDR3 here is CSARDSGRARTDTQYF. In DNA form, the CDR3 reads TGCAGTGCTAGAGATAGCGGGAGGGCTCGCACAGATACGCAGTATTTT.

The V call is TRBV5-1, the J call TRBJ1-2, with D tentatively TRBD1 (5 bases). V was cut by 2 bases and J by 3 bases, with 14 bases left in between. There are 15 residues in the CDR3. Germline lookup yields CDR1 SGHRS and CDR2 YFSETQ. CDR3 residues: CASSLMGQSDYGYTF. In nucleotides, the CDR3 is TGCGCCAGCAGCTTAATGGGGCAGTCAGACTATGGCTACACCTTC. Full variable domain (missing parts from reference TRBV5-1 and TRBJ1-2): KAGVTQTPRYLIKTRGQQVTLSCSPISGHRSVSWYQQTPGQGLQFLFEYFSETQRNKGNFPGRFSGRQFSNSRSEMNVSTLELGDSALYLCASSLMGQSDYGYTFGSGTRLTVV.

J is TRBJ2-4 and V is TRBV6-2 or TRBV6-3, with D tentatively TRBD1 (6 bases). The CDR3 extends over 14 amino acids. Trimming left V 5 bases short and J 3 bases short, with 11 bases between. Germline V lookup: CDR1 MNHEY, CDR2 SVGEGT. The CDR3 region is CASSEDRVKNIQYF. In DNA, the CDR3 is TGTGCCAGCAGTGAGGACAGAGTCAAAAACATTCAGTACTTC.

The rearrangement links TRBV20-1 to TRBJ2-2, with 11 bases identical to TRBD2. Germline V gives CDR1 DFQATT, CDR2 SNEGSKA (reference sequence). This CDR3 contains 17 residues. The V segment lost 5 bases and the J segment 4 bases; nucleotides outside the gene matches: 12. The CDR3 sequence is CSAFIAGGPGRTGELFF. The CDR3 DNA follows: TGCAGTGCTTTTATAGCGGGAGGGCCGGGGCGCACCGGGGAGCTGTTTTTT.

This clonotype came up a few times. The chain is built from TRBV11-2 and TRBJ2-1, with 7 bases matching TRBD2. CDR3 length: 15 amino acids. V gave up 5 bases and J gave up 8 bases; unmatched junction bases: 12. Germline values: CDR1 SGHAT, CDR2 FQNNGV. CDR3 sequence: CASSQVWEGRYEQFF. The CDR3 region has the DNA TGTGCCAGCAGCCAAGTGTGGGAGGGCCGGTATGAGCAGTTCTTC.

The V and J genes are TRBV3-1 and TRBJ1-2; D is undetermined. Germline V gene sequence: CDR1 LGHDT, CDR2 YNNKEL (reference sequence). The V and J ends lost 1 base and 3 bases respectively, with 6 bases between them. The CDR3 extends over 13 amino acids. The CDR3 DNA reads as TGTGCCAGCAGCCAAGCACAGTACTATGGCTACACCTTC. Translating it yields CASSQAQYYGYTF. Full variable domain (missing parts from reference TRBV3-1 and TRBJ1-2): DTAVSQTPKYLVTQMGNDKSIKCEQNLGHDTMYWYKQDSKKFLKIMFSYNNKELIINETVPNRFSPKSPDKAHLNLHINSLELGDSAVYFCASSQAQYYGYTFGSGTRLTVV.

The chain recombines TRBV5-1 with TRBJ2-2; 11 bases map to TRBD1. Germline V CDR1 and CDR2: SGHRS, YFSETQ. V dropped 0 bases and J dropped 0; count of bases not matched to a gene: 4. This CDR3 has 18 residues. This CDR3 reads CASSLADRGRSNTGELFF. CDR3 sequence (DNA): TGCGCCAGCAGCTTGGCGGACAGGGGGCGTTCGAACACCGGGGAGCTGTTTTTT.

This chain joins TRBV7-2 and TRBJ1-2; D is unresolved. CDR1 SGHTA and CDR2 FQGNSA come from the germline V gene. V was cut by 5 bases and J by 4 bases, with 11 bases left in between. The CDR3 covers 13 residues. CDR3 protein: CASSDEGGYGYTF. The CDR3 nucleotides read TGTGCCAGCAGCGACGAGGGTGGCTATGGCTACACCTTC.

V is TRBV27 and J is TRBJ2-4, with D possibly matching TRBD1 (6 bases). The CDR3 runs to 14 residues. The ends were cut back, 2 bases at V and 6 bases at J, with 11 bases in the middle. Germline CDR1 MNHEY, CDR2 SMNVEV (reference sequence). CDR3 sequence reads: CASSLTTGPNIQYF. The CDR3 nucleotides read TGTGCCAGCAGTTTAACAACAGGGCCAAACATTCAGTACTTC.

This clonotype appeared a few times. The J gene is TRBJ2-7, the V gene TRBV2, with D perhaps matching TRBD1 (6 bases). The CDR3 runs 13 residues. Trimming removed 8 bases from V and 2 bases from J, with 13 bases in between. In germline, CDR1 is SNHLY, CDR2 FYNNEI. The CDR3 spells CASSADSTYEQYF. CDR3 DNA: TGTGCCAGCTCAGCGGACAGTACCTACGAGCAGTACTTC.

The rearrangement uses TRBV7-9 and TRBJ2-3, with D perhaps given as TRBD1 or TRBD2 (5 bases each). Trimming shortened V by 6 bases and J by 0 bases, and 16 bases separated the two germline ends. Germline CDR1 and CDR2: SEHNR and FQNEAQ (reference sequence). The CDR3 is 16 residues long. This CDR3 is CASRHPRDESTDTQYF. The CDR3 region has the DNA TGTGCCAGCAGACATCCCCGGGACGAGAGCACAGATACGCAGTATTTT.

The chain couples TRBV29-1 to TRBJ2-1; 14 nucleotides align to TRBD2. The V gene end was trimmed by 6 bases and the J gene end by 7 bases; junction bases not matched to a gene: 8. From germline, CDR1 is SQVTM and CDR2 ANQGSEA. The CDR3 has 15 residues. The CDR3 sequence is CSVVTSGGGWNEQFF. CDR3 nucleotide sequence: TGCAGCGTCGTGACTAGCGGGGGGGGGTGGAATGAGCAGTTCTTC.

The gene calls are TRBV6-1 and TRBJ2-7; tentative D call: TRBD1 (6 bases). Germline V gene sequence: CDR1 MNHNS, CDR2 SASEGT. Trimming pared 1 base from V and 1 base from J, leaving 11 bases between. The CDR3 contains 15 residues. The CDR3 sequence: CASSEVYRESYEQYF. As DNA, the CDR3 is TGTGCCAGCAGTGAAGTATACAGGGAATCCTACGAGCAGTACTTC.

The genes are TRBV6-2 or TRBV6-3 and TRBJ2-4, with 9 bases aligning to TRBD1. This CDR3 is built from 15 residues. Unmatched junction bases numbered 7, after V lost 0 bases and J lost 10 bases. The germline gives CDR1 MNHEY, CDR2 SVGEGT. DNA for the CDR3: TGTGCCAGCAGTTACTCGACGGGACAGGGTCTTATTCAGTACTTC. Translated, it gives CASSYSTGQGLIQYF.

This chain joins TRBV11-2 and TRBJ2-2, with 8 bases lining up with TRBD1. CDR1 is SGHAT and CDR2 is FQNNGV in the germline V gene. The CDR3 has 17 amino acids. Trimming took 5 bases from V and 1 from J; bases not matched to a gene: 9. CDR3 sequence (DNA): TGTGCCAGCAGCACCGGACAGGGCATGGGGAACACCGGGGAGCTGTTTTTT. Protein: CASSTGQGMGNTGELFF. Using reference TRBV11-2 and TRBJ2-2 for the parts outside the CDR3, the full variable domain is EAGVAQSPRYKIIEKRQSVAFWCNPISGHATLYWYQQILGQGPKLLIQFQNNGVVDDSQLPKDRFSAERLKGVDSTLKIQPAKLEDSAVYLCASSTGQGMGNTGELFFGEGSRLTVL.

The V call is TRBV12-3 or TRBV12-4, the J call TRBJ2-2; TRBD2 is a possible D gene (6 bases). The CDR3 covers 15 residues. V was shortened by 3 bases and J by 3 bases, with 11 bases between the two germline ends. This CDR3 is CASSFWASDTGELFF. CDR3 DNA sequence: TGTGCCAGCAGTTTTTGGGCTAGCGACACCGGGGAGCTGTTTTTT.